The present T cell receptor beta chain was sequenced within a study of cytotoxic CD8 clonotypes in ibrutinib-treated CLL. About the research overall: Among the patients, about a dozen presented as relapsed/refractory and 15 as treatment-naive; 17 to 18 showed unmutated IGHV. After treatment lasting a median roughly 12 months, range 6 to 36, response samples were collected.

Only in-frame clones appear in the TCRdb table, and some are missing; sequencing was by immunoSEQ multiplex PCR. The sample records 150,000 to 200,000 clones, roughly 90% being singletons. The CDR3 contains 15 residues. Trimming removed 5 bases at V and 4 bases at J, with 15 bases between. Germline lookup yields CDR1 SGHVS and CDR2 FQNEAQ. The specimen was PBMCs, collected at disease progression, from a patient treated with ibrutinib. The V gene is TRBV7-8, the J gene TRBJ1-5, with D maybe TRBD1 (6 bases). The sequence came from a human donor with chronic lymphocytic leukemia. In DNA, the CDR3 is TGTGCCAGCAGCGCCGTACAGGGTGAAAATCAGCCCCAGCATTTT. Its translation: CASSAVQGENQPQHF.